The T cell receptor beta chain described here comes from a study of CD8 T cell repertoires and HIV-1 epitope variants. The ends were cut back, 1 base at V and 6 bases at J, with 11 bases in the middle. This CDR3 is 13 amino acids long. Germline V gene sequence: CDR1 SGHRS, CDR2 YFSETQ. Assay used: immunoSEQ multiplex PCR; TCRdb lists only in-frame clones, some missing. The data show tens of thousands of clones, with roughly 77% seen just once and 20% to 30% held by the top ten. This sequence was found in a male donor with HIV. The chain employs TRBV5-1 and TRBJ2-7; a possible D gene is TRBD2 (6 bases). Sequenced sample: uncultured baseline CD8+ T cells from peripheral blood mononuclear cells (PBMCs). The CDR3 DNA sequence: TGCGCCAGCAGCTTGTTGGGACTCCGCGAGCAGTACTTC. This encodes CASSLLGLREQYF.